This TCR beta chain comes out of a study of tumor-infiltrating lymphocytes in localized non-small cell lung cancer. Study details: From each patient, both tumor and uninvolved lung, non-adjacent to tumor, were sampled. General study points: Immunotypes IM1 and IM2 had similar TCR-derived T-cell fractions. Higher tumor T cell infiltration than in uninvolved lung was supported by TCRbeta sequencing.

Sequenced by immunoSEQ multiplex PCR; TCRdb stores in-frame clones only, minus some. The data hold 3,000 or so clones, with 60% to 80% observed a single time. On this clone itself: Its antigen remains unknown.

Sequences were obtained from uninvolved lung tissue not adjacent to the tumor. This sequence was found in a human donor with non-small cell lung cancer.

The CDR3 nucleotides are TGCGCCAGCAGCCAAGAAAGACAGGGAATCTACGAGCAGTACTTC. Translated: CASSQERQGIYEQYF. The chain has TRBV4-3 and TRBJ2-7; 7 nucleotides agree with TRBD1. The CDR3 runs 15 residues. Per the germline V gene, CDR1 is LGHNA and CDR2 is YSLEER. Trimming at V came to 0 bases and at J to 3 bases, leaving 5 bases not matched to a gene.